A single sample is the source of the 14 T cell receptor beta chains below, sequenced in a study of Ad26.COV2.S vaccination and SARS-CoV-2 variants (dated by TCRdb to the early 2020s). The treatment or condition label for this specimen denotes: around 19 received Ad26.COV2.S at low or high dose, single or two shots; about 5 received placebo; per-sample allocation not given. For vaccine and placebo recipients, the sequenced repertoires came from samples collected on day 63 after the first injection. The method behind the library was the immunoSEQ multiplex PCR assay. What TCRdb holds here is the immuneACCESS table cut down to in-frame rearrangements. Part of the clones is not present; checked against another copy, under half of the missing clones reflect an unresolved V gene, and the others are unexplained. A total of a few hundred thousand clones appear in this sample, 90% of them only once. The top ten clonotypes cover about 4.1% of the sample.

Sequenced material: peripheral blood, taken in a trial of Ad26.COV2.S vaccine versus placebo. The receptors here all came from a person between 18 and 60 years old who received the Ad26.COV2.S COVID-19 vaccine or a placebo.

The CDR3 region has the DNA TGTGCCAGCGCCGGGACAGGGGGATCCGAGCAGTACTTC. It encodes CASAGTGGSEQYF. The chain uses TRBV2 and TRBJ2-7, with 11 nucleotides matching TRBD1. Germline loops: CDR1 SNHLY, CDR2 FYNNEI. The junction had 6 bases not matched to a gene; V was cut back by 8 bases and J by 6 bases. The CDR3 runs 13 residues.

This chain connects TRBV28 to TRBJ2-2; D unclear. Germline lookup yields CDR1 MDHEN and CDR2 SYDVKM. Trimming removed 0 bases from V and 0 bases from J, with 8 bases in between. This CDR3 contains 16 residues. The CDR3 DNA reads TGTGCCAGCAGTTTATGGGCGGATTCGAACACCGGGGAGCTGTTTTTT. Translating gives CASSLWADSNTGELFF.

J is TRBJ2-1 and V is TRBV9, with 9 bases matching TRBD1. The CDR3 loop spans 14 amino acids. Trimming took 0 bases from V and 7 from J; bases not matched to a gene: 2. Germline CDR1 is SGDLS and CDR2 is YYNGEE. The CDR3 loop is CASSVGDRENEQFF. CDR3 coding DNA: TGTGCCAGCAGCGTAGGGGACAGGGAGAATGAGCAGTTCTTC.

V gene TRBV4-1 combines with J gene TRBJ2-7, with 7 bases fitting TRBD1. This CDR3 region has 16 residues. From germline, CDR1 is MGHRA and CDR2 YSYEKL. The V gene end was trimmed by 4 bases and the J gene end by 4 bases; junction bases not matched to a gene: 13. Here the CDR3 reads CASSLSHGTAPYEQYF. DNA for the CDR3: TGCGCCAGCAGCCTATCTCACGGGACAGCTCCTTACGAGCAGTACTTC.

The rearrangement joins TRBV19 to TRBJ1-6; D uncertain. Looked up from germline, CDR1 is LNHDA and CDR2 is SQIVND (reference sequence). V lost 5 bases, J lost 8 bases, and 13 bases lay in between. The CDR3 extends over 14 amino acids. CDR3 residues: CASSQKGGDSPLHF. In DNA, the CDR3 is TGTGCCAGTAGTCAAAAGGGCGGAGATTCACCCCTCCACTTT.

The chain has TRBV5-1 and TRBJ2-1, with 12 bases lining up with TRBD1. The CDR3 consists of 15 residues. With 3 bases clipped from V and 4 bases from J, the junction kept 2 bases outside the gene matches. CDR1 and CDR2 from the germline V gene are SGHRS and YFSETQ. The CDR3 nucleotides are TGCGCCAGCAGCTGGGGACAGGGGGCATACAATGAGCAGTTCTTC. This translates into CASSWGQGAYNEQFF.

V and J are TRBV25-1 and TRBJ2-3; tentatively, D is TRBD2 (7 bases). The CDR3 is 16 amino acids. Germline V gene data show CDR1 as MGHDK and CDR2 as SYGVNS. V lost 3 bases to trimming and J lost 0 bases, with 13 bases between them. This chain's CDR3 is CASSDHSGTSTDTQYF. CDR3 bases: TGTGCCAGCAGTGACCACAGCGGGACAAGCACAGATACGCAGTATTTT.

This chain links TRBV6-1 with TRBJ2-7, with 9 bases fitting TRBD1. The CDR3 spans 14 residues. Germline values: CDR1 MNHNS, CDR2 SASEGT. With V trimmed by 3 bases and J by 6 bases, 6 bases remained unmatched. This CDR3 reads CASSDRGQGLEQYF. CDR3 nucleotide sequence: TGTGCCAGCAGTGATCGTGGACAGGGGCTCGAGCAGTACTTC.

The chain combines TRBV11-2 with TRBJ1-6; 9 nucleotides line up with TRBD1. Trimming took 5 bases from V and 7 from J; bases not matched to a gene: 6. The germline V gene has CDR1 SGHAT and CDR2 FQNNGV. The CDR3 is 15 residues long. CDR3 in amino acids: CASSPRDRVNSPLHF. CDR3 nucleotides: TGTGCCAGCAGCCCCCGGGACAGGGTCAATTCACCCCTCCACTTT.

This sequence joins TRBV5-1 and TRBJ2-1, with TRBD2 identical over 9 bases. The germline gives CDR1 SGHRS, CDR2 YFSETQ. The CDR3 runs to 15 residues. V lost 7 bases to trimming and J lost 0 bases; unmatched junction nucleotides: 5. CDR3 nucleotide sequence: TGCGCCAGCTCTATAGCGGGGGCCTCCTACAATGAGCAGTTCTTC. Protein product: CASSIAGASYNEQFF.

V usage is TRBV18 and J usage is TRBJ1-2; D gene ambiguous. Trimming removed 6 bases at V and 1 base at J, with 15 bases between. Germline CDR1 reads KGHSH; CDR2 reads LQKENI. The CDR3 consists of 15 residues. CDR3: CASSPKAELNYGYTF. DNA for the CDR3: TGTGCCAGCTCCCCGAAGGCAGAACTTAACTATGGCTACACCTTC.

This chain links TRBV3-1 (or the pseudogene TRBV3-2) with TRBJ2-1; D unclear. This CDR3 has 11 residues. V gave up 8 bases and J gave up 4 bases, with 6 bases separating them. The germline V gene encodes CDR1 LGHDT and CDR2 YNNKEL (reference sequence). The chain's CDR3 is CASGKYNEQFF. CDR3 in DNA: TGTGCCAGCGGGAAGTACAATGAGCAGTTCTTC.

This chain links TRBV28 with TRBJ1-5; the match to TRBD1 covers 10 bases. After removal of 4 bases from V and 2 bases from J, the junction contained 5 bases not matched to a gene. The CDR3 runs to 16 residues. The germline CDR1 and CDR2 sequences are MDHEN and SYDVKM. As DNA, the CDR3 is TGTGCCAGCAGTTCATCCGGGACAGGGGGCAATCAGCCCCAGCATTTT. The encoded protein is CASSSSGTGGNQPQHF.

This clone has only one observation. The chain employs TRBV5-5 and TRBJ1-2; D not certain. Trimming removed 4 bases at V and 1 base at J, with 11 bases between. CDR1 is SGHKS and CDR2 is YYEKEE in the germline V gene (reference sequence). The CDR3 is made up of 14 amino acids. The CDR3 coding sequence is TGTGCCAGCAGCCCGGGGTGGGGTAACTATGGCTACACCTTC. It is translated as CASSPGWGNYGYTF.